This T cell receptor (beta chain) was documented in a study of blood T cells in healthy people across ages. A sample-barcoded 5' primer and a J-beta primer mix were used in a second PCR of roughly 6 to 12 cycles. The authors tagged each cDNA molecule using a template-switch adaptor with 12 random nucleotides. TCRdb itself ran the 5' RACE reads through MiXCR, one entry per CDR3 protein. The sample includes some 710,000 distinct CDR3 sequences, about a fifth of them seen just once. Study-wide points: Estimated diversity that came from one million T cells was considered an underestimate.

The germline V gene has CDR1 SNHLY and CDR2 FYNNEI. CDR3 length: 15 residues. There are a few counts of this clonotype. Antigen: not known. The junction departs from germline at one end; a sequencing error may be responsible. Specimen: blood. The TCR sequence derives from a man in his 70s in good health. V is TRBV2 and J is TRBJ1-1; perhaps TRBD1 as D (5 bases). CDR3 DNA sequence: TGTGTCAGCAGCCGGACTGTCAGGGTGGGCACTGAAGCTTTCTTT. Its translation: CVSSRTVRVGTEAFF.